One and the same sample provided the 19 T cell receptor beta chains below, sequenced in a study of T cell repertoires in cytomegalovirus infection. Antigens of these TCRs are unknown. MiXCR, applied by TCRdb to the reads, yields one record per CDR3 protein. The profile covers hundreds of thousands of distinct CDR3 sequences, with around a third appearing a single time and around 12% taken by the ten largest. The sequencing used cultured CD8+ T cells from PBMCs, collected from culture after CMV antigen stimulation. The receptor set was obtained from a human donor in good health (CMV status not recorded). Some clones in this sample may be carry-over from other donors' samples.

The chain joins TRBV11-3 to TRBJ2-7; no clear D. V lost 5 bases, J lost 2 bases, and 16 bases lay in between. Looked up from germline, CDR1 is SGHNT and CDR2 is YENEEA. This CDR3 region has 15 residues. The CDR3 DNA reads as TGTGCCAGCAGCCCCTATTTCGGAGCCGCCTACGAGCAGTACTTC. As protein: CASSPYFGAAYEQYF.

The table lists this clonotype with a few counts. This chain joins TRBV4-1 and TRBJ2-7; TRBD1 aligns across 11 bases. CDR1 is MGHRA and CDR2 is YSYEKL in the germline V gene. The V segment lost 3 bases and the J segment 6 bases; nucleotides outside the gene matches: 7. This CDR3 has 15 residues. The CDR3 DNA reads as TGCGCCAGCAGCCACCCGGGACAGGGGGTCCCCGAGCAGTACTTC. Protein: CASSHPGQGVPEQYF.

The J gene is TRBJ1-1, the V gene TRBV19; no clear D. Trimming removed 4 bases from V and 7 bases from J, with 10 bases in between. Per the germline V gene, CDR1 is LNHDA and CDR2 is SQIVND (reference sequence). The CDR3 consists of 12 residues. The CDR3 spells CASSTPAFEAFF. The CDR3 coding sequence is TGTGCCAGTAGTACCCCAGCCTTTGAAGCTTTCTTT.

Points on this clonotype: No conserved phenylalanine or tryptophan is present at the end of the CDR3, so a read error is the likely explanation. The chain combines TRBV12-3 or TRBV12-4 with TRBJ2-6, with a weak D call TRBD1 (6 bases). The germline V and J ends were trimmed by 3 bases and 0 bases, with 21 bases remaining between them. This CDR3 is built from 20 residues. The CDR3 here is CASSFSENRVLSSGANVLTI. The CDR3 nucleotides read TGTGCCAGCAGTTTCTCAGAGAACAGGGTATTGAGCTCTGGGGCCAACGTCCTGACTATC.

CDR3 sequence reads: CATWDLEAFF. The CDR3 nucleotides read TGTGCTACTTGGGACCTTGAAGCTTTCTTT. This chain connects TRBV25-1 to TRBJ1-1; a possible D gene is TRBD1 (5 bases). Germline loops: CDR1 MGHDK, CDR2 SYGVNS. CDR3 size: 10 residues.

Of note for this clonotype: Germline is not matched at one junction end, which may reflect a read error. The CDR3 region is CASRLGGINTEAFF. CDR3 bases: TGTGCCAGCCGCTTGGGAGGGATCAACACTGAAGCTTTCTTT. This rearrangement joins TRBV7-9 to TRBJ1-1; D uncertain. Germline values: CDR1 SEHNR, CDR2 FQNEAQ (reference sequence). This CDR3 has 14 residues.

The V gene is TRBV27, the J gene TRBJ2-3; weak D call: TRBD1 (6 bases). CDR3 length: 17 amino acids. CDR1 MNHEY and CDR2 SMNVEV come from the germline V gene (reference sequence). Deletions cut 4 bases from V and 11 bases from J, with 28 bases between. CDR3 nucleotides: TGTGCCAGCAGTTCCCTCGGAACAGGGTACTCCGGGCTGGGGCAGTATTTT. Its translation: CASSSLGTGYSGLGQYF.

V gene TRBV7-9 combines with J gene TRBJ2-7, with D maybe TRBD2 (5 bases). Germline assignment: CDR1 SEHNR and CDR2 FQNEAQ (reference sequence). This CDR3 spans 13 amino acids. Trimming took off 5 bases at V and 0 bases at J, with 8 bases between the two ends. The CDR3 loop reads CASSPRASYEQYF. As DNA, the CDR3 is TGTGCCAGCAGCCCGAGGGCCTCCTACGAGCAGTACTTC.

This clonotype was recorded only once. The chain recombines TRBV5-5 with TRBJ2-3; D is unresolved. CDR1 is SGHKS, CDR2 YYEKEE, per germline (reference sequence). V shed 0 bases and J shed 2 bases, with 10 bases lying between them. The CDR3 totals 15 residues. The CDR3 DNA is TGTGCCAGCAGCTTGGAACTTGGGTACACAGATACGCAGTATTTT. This translates into CASSLELGYTDTQYF.

Ten or more counts support this clonotype. The chain has TRBV4-1 and TRBJ1-1; D is unclear. This CDR3 has 14 residues. The germline V gene has CDR1 MGHRA and CDR2 YSYEKL. Trimming took off 0 bases at V and 0 bases at J, with 5 bases between the two ends. CDR3 in DNA: TGCGCCAGCAGCCAAGAACCGGTGAACACTGAAGCTTTCTTT. Amino acid sequence: CASSQEPVNTEAFF.

This chain links TRBV6-1 with TRBJ2-2; D is unresolved. CDR3 length: 19 amino acids. The V and J ends lost 4 bases and 0 bases respectively, with 21 bases between them. Germline values: CDR1 MNHNS, CDR2 SASEGT. CDR3 sequence: CASSANSPRYYTNTGELFF. CDR3 bases: TGTGCCAGCAGTGCCAACAGCCCTCGATATTATACGAACACCGGGGAGCTGTTTTTT.

The chain joins TRBV6-5 to TRBJ2-3, with 14 bases matching TRBD2. V lost 2 bases, J lost 4 bases, and 14 bases stayed unmatched. This CDR3 is built from 20 residues. From germline, CDR1 is MNHEY and CDR2 SVGAGI. The CDR3 spells CASSYGPTSGGAVPPDTQYF. CDR3 nucleotide sequence: TGTGCCAGCAGTTACGGGCCGACTAGCGGGGGGGCAGTACCTCCAGATACGCAGTATTTT.

A few counts support this clonotype. The chain couples TRBV7-6 to TRBJ2-1; perhaps TRBD2 as D (5 bases). This CDR3 has 18 amino acids. The germline V gene encodes CDR1 SGHVS and CDR2 FNYEAQ. With 0 bases removed from V and 3 bases from J, the gap between germline ends came to 18 bases. The chain's CDR3 is CASSLAGPRTRRYNEQFF. DNA for the CDR3: TGTGCCAGCAGCTTAGCGGGCCCTCGAACTAGACGCTACAATGAGCAGTTCTTC.

A few counts support this clonotype. This chain connects TRBV6-1 to TRBJ2-5; 11 positions match TRBD2. The junction had 3 bases not matched to a gene; V was cut back by 4 bases and J by 2 bases. The germline CDR1 and CDR2 sequences are MNHNS and SASEGT. This CDR3 region has 15 residues. The DNA of the CDR3 is TGTGCCAGCAGTGCGACTAGCGGGGTGCAAGAGACCCAGTACTTC. Translation: CASSATSGVQETQYF.

The V call is TRBV6-5, the J call TRBJ1-2; tentatively, D is TRBD1 (5 bases). In germline, CDR1 is MNHEY, CDR2 SVGAGI. V was pared by 0 bases and J by 8 bases, with 13 bases between. The CDR3 consists of 14 residues. The CDR3 region has the DNA TGTGCCAGCAGTTACTCGGGGGGGTTGTTCGGCTACACCTTC. This gives the protein CASSYSGGLFGYTF.

As concerns this clonotype: Sequence at one end of the junction differs from germline and may be a read error. The V call is TRBV27, the J call TRBJ2-7, with 7 positions matching TRBD1. CDR1 and CDR2 (germline): MNHEY, SMNVEV (reference sequence). There are 11 residues in the CDR3. The CDR3 sequence: CTSRTGYEQYF. For the CDR3, the DNA is TGTACCAGCCGGACAGGCTACGAGCAGTACTTC.

This clonotype was recorded a few times. This chain connects TRBV7-6 to TRBJ1-1; D unresolved. The CDR3 length is 16 residues. The ends were cut back, 0 bases at V and 3 bases at J, with 14 bases in the middle. Germline values: CDR1 SGHVS, CDR2 FNYEAQ. CDR3 residues: CASSLALVELDTEAFF. The CDR3, as DNA: TGTGCCAGCAGCTTAGCGCTGGTAGAGTTGGACACTGAAGCTTTCTTT. The whole variable domain, filled in from reference TRBV7-6 and TRBJ1-1, reads GAGVSQSPRYKVTKRGQDVALRCDPISGHVSLYWYRQALGQGPEFLTYFNYEAQQDKSGLPNDRFSAERPEGSISTLTIQRTEQRDSAMYRCASSLALVELDTEAFFGQGTRLTVV.

The V call is TRBV20-1, the J call TRBJ1-2, with D possibly TRBD1 on 5 matching bases. The V end was cut by 5 bases, the J end by 7 bases, with 23 bases between. The CDR3 runs to 15 residues. Germline CDR1 DFQATT, CDR2 SNEGSKA (reference sequence). CDR3 loop: CSAPHVGSVRGGYTF. The DNA for the CDR3 is TGCAGTGCTCCACACGTAGGTTCAGTGAGGGGTGGCTACACCTTC.

The chain recombines TRBV25-1 with TRBJ1-4; D remains unclear. This CDR3 has 15 amino acids. The ends were cut back, 1 base at V and 4 bases at J, with 10 bases in the middle. The V gene's germline CDR1 is MGHDK and CDR2 SYGVNS. The CDR3 here is CASSEWIAYNEKLFF. In nucleotides, the CDR3 is TGTGCCAGCAGTGAATGGATAGCCTATAATGAAAAACTGTTTTTT.